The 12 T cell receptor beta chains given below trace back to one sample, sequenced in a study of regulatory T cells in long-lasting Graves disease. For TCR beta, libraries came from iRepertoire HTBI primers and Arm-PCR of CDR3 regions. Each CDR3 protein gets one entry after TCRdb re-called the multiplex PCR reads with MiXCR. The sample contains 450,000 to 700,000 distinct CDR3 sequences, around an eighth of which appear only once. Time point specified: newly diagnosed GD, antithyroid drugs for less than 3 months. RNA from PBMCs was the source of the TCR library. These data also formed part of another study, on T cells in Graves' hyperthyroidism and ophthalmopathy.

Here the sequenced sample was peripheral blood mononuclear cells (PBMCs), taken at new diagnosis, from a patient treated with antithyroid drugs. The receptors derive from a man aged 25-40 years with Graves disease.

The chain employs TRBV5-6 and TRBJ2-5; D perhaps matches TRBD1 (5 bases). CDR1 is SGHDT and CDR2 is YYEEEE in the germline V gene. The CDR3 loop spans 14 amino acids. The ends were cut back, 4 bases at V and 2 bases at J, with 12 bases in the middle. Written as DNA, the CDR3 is TGTGCCAGCAGCGTAGGACACGAGCAAGAGACCCAGTACTTC. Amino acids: CASSVGHEQETQYF.

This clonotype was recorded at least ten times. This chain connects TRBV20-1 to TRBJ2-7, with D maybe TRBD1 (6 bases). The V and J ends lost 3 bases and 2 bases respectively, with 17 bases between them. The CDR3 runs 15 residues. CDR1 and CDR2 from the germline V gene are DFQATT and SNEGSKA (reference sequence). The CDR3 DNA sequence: TGCAGTGCTAGCACACCGGGACATAGCACCTACGAGCAGTACTTC. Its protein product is CSASTPGHSTYEQYF.

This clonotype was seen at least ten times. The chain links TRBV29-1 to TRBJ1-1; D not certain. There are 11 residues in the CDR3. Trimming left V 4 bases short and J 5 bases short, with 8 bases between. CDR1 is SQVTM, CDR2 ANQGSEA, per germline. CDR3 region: CSVAGSTEAFF. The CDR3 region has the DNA TGCAGCGTTGCGGGGTCTACTGAAGCTTTCTTT.

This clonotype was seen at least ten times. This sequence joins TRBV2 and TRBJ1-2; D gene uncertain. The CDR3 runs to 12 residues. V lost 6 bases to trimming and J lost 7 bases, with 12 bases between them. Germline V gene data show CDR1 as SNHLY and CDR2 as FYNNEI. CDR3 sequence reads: CASSEPGLGYTF. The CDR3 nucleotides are TGTGCCAGCAGCGAGCCCGGGCTTGGCTACACCTTC.

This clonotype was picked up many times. The CDR3 loop is CASSQLAGGYYEQYF. The CDR3 nucleotides are TGTGCCAGCAGTCAACTAGCGGGAGGGTACTACGAGCAGTACTTC. The chain couples TRBV6-1 to TRBJ2-7; 13 bases align to TRBD2. Germline lookup yields CDR1 MNHNS and CDR2 SASEGT. With 5 bases clipped from V and 3 bases from J, the junction kept 4 bases outside the gene matches. This CDR3 region has 15 residues.

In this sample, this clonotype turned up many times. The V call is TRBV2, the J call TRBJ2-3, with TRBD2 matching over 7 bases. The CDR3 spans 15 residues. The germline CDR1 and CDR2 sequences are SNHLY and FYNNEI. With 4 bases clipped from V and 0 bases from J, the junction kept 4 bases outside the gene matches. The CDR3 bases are TGTGCCAGCAGTGGCGGGACTACTAGCACAGATACGCAGTATTTT. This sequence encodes CASSGGTTSTDTQYF.

CDR3 bases: TGTGCCAGCAGCCCGGACTCCCGGGACCACTTCCTACAAGAGACCCAGTACTTC. It specifies CASSPDSRDHFLQETQYF. The chain has TRBV13 and TRBJ2-5; D possibly uses TRBD1 or TRBD2 (5 bases each). This CDR3 region has 18 residues. Germline CDR1 is PRHDT and CDR2 is FYEKMQ (reference sequence). V was trimmed by 5 bases and J by 2 bases, leaving 24 bases between them. Full variable domain (remainder filled in from reference TRBV13 and TRBJ2-5): AAGVIQSPRHLIKEKRETATLKCYPIPRHDTVYWYQQGPGQDPQFLISFYEKMQSDKGSIPDRFSAQQFSDYHSELNMSSLELGDSALYFCASSPDSRDHFLQETQYFGPGTRLLVL.

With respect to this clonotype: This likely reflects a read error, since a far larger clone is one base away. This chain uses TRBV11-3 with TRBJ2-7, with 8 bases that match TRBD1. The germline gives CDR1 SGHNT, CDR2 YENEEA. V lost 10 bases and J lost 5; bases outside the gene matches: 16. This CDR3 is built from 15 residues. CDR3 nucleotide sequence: TGTGCCAACAGTCAGACAGGGGACGATGGGAACGAGCAGTACTTC. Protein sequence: CANSQTGDDGNEQYF.

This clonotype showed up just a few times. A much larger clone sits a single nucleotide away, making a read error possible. The CDR3 loop reads CASRPGARLYNEQFF. For the CDR3, the DNA is TGTGCCAGCAGGCCGGGAGCCCGTCTCTACAATGAGCAGTTCTTC. The chain uses TRBV2 and TRBJ2-1, with D tentatively TRBD2 (6 bases). Trimming shortened V by 6 bases and J by 3 bases, and 15 bases separated the two germline ends. Germline V CDR1 and CDR2: SNHLY, FYNNEI. This CDR3 is 15 amino acids long. The variable domain in full, completed from reference TRBV2 and TRBJ2-1, reads EPEVTQTPSHQVTQMGQEVILRCVPISNHLYFYWYRQILGQKVEFLVSFYNNEISEKSEIFDDQFSVERPDGSNFTLKIRSTKLEDSAMYFCASRPGARLYNEQFFGPGTRLTVL.

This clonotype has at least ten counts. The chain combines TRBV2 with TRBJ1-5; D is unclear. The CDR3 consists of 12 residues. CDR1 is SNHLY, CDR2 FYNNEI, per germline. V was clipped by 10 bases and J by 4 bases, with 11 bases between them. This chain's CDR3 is CATTEGNQPQHF. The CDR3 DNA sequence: TGTGCCACCACGGAGGGAAATCAGCCCCAGCATTTT. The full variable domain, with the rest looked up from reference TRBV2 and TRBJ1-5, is EPEVTQTPSHQVTQMGQEVILRCVPISNHLYFYWYRQILGQKVEFLVSFYNNEISEKSEIFDDQFSVERPDGSNFTLKIRSTKLEDSAMYFCATTEGNQPQHFGDGTRLSIL.

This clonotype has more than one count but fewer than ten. Here the CDR3 DNA reads TGTGCCAGCAGCGGCACTAGCGTAAACATTCAGTACTTC. As protein: CASSGTSVNIQYF. V and J are TRBV7-2 and TRBJ2-4; 7 nucleotides agree with TRBD2. The CDR3 contains 13 residues. The germline CDR1 and CDR2 sequences are SGHTA and FQGNSA. V gave up 5 bases and J gave up 6 bases; unmatched junction bases: 4. The whole variable domain, filled in from reference TRBV7-2 and TRBJ2-4, reads GAGVSQSPSNKVTEKGKDVELRCDPISGHTALYWYRQSLGQGLEFLIYFQGNSAPDKSGLPSDRFSAERTGGSVSTLTIQRTQQEDSAVYLCASSGTSVNIQYFGAGTRLSVL.

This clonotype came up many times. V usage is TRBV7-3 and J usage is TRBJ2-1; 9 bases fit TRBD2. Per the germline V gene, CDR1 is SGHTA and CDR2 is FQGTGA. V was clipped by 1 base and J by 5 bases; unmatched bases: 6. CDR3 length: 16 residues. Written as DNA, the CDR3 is TGTGCCAGCAGCTTAATTACGGCTAGCGGGAACAATGAGCAGTTCTTC. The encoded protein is CASSLITASGNNEQFF.